This T cell receptor delta chain was sequenced in a study of γδ T cells in repeated Plasmodium falciparum infection. Study-wide context: Samples were taken at baseline, before some infections, and 21 days after each.

The sample holds many counts of this clone. TCRdb reanalysed the multiplex PCR reads via CATT. The sample has tens of thousands of delta-chain clones; 0.98% are singletons. The length of the CDR3 is 27 residues. Germline V gene data show CDR1 as GEAIGNYY and CDR2 as EKD. With V trimmed by 3 bases and J by 0 bases, 39 bases remained unmatched. Flow sorting of PBMC yielded separate Vgamma9/Vdelta2+ and Vdelta2-negative gammadelta T cell populations for bulk repertoire analysis. The rearrangement uses TRDV2 and TRDJ1; TRDD3 aligns across 10 bases. Sequenced: gamma-delta T cells from blood. The sequence came from a pool of human donors (malaria-infected and uninfected, not separated). The DNA of the CDR3 is TGTGCCTGTGACCCCAAATCCCTCTCCTCTTACTGGGGGATGCCGCTTACTGATCGAATGTACACCGATAAACTCATCTTT. It codes for CACDPKSLSSYWGMPLTDRMYTDKLIF.